The present entry profiles one TCR beta chain with its context. The entry originates in a study of blood T cell repertoires in COVID-19. Study background: Samples representing acute and convalescent COVID-19 were sourced from the United States, Italy and Spain.

The CDR3 is 15 residues long. The V gene lost 5 bases and the J gene lost 2 bases, with 15 bases spanning the gap. Germline lookup yields CDR1 SGHTA and CDR2 FQGNSA. As processed by the authors: Amplification of reference gene primers provided the estimated nucleated cell counts. The table came from immunoSEQ multiplex PCR; TCRdb's copy has only in-frame clones and leaves some out. V, J and clone size were drawn from that table, and D and trimming were deduced from the DNA. The sample lists around 50,000 clones, 70% to 90% occurring once. Input material: peripheral blood. The sequence derives from a man between 45 and 60 years old with active COVID-19. The chain has TRBV7-2 and TRBJ1-1; D is unclear. The DNA of the CDR3 is TGTGCCAGCAGCCCCTCTTGGGCAGTTAACACTGAAGCTTTCTTT. The encoded protein is CASSPSWAVNTEAFF.